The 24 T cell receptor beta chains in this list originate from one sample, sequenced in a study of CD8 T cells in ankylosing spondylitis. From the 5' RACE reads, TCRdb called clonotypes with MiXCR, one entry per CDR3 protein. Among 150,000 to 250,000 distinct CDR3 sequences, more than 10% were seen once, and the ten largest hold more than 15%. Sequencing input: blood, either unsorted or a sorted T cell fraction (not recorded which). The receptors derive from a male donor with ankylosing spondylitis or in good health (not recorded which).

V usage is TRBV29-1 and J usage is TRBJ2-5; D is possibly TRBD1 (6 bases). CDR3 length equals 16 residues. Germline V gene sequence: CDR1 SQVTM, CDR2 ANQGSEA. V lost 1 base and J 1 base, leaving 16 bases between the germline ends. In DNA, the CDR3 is TGCAGCGTTGAAGTTTTAAGAGACAGGCCCCAAGAGACCCAGTACTTC. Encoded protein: CSVEVLRDRPQETQYF.

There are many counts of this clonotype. The CDR3 region has the DNA TGTGCCAGCAGTTTCGACACCGGGGAGCTGTTTTTT. Amino acid sequence: CASSFDTGELFF. The chain joins TRBV28 to TRBJ2-2; D unresolved. This CDR3 has 12 amino acids. V was pared by 3 bases and J by 3 bases, with 2 bases between. Germline CDR1 MDHEN, CDR2 SYDVKM. The full variable domain, in which reference TRBV28 and TRBJ2-2 provide the parts outside the CDR3, is DVKVTQSSRYLVKRTGEKVFLECVQDMDHENMFWYRQDPGLGLRLIYFSYDVKMKEKGDIPEGYSVSREKKERFSLILESASTNQTSMYLCASSFDTGELFFGEGSRLTVL.

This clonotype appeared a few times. Written as DNA, the CDR3 is TGTGCCAGCAGCTTTCCAATCAGCGGGGGGGCCGAAGATACGCAGTATTTT. Encoded protein: CASSFPISGGAEDTQYF. This chain uses TRBV7-2 with TRBJ2-3; 10 bases are shared with TRBD2. This CDR3 has 17 residues. Germline values: CDR1 SGHTA, CDR2 FQGNSA. Trimming took 3 bases from V and 5 from J; bases not matched to a gene: 11.

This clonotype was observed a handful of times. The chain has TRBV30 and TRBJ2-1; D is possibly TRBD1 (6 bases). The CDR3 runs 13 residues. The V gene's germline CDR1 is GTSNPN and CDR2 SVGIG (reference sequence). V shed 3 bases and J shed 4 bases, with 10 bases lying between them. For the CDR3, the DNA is TGTGCCTGGAGCCAGGGGATTTACAATGAGCAGTTCTTC. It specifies CAWSQGIYNEQFF.

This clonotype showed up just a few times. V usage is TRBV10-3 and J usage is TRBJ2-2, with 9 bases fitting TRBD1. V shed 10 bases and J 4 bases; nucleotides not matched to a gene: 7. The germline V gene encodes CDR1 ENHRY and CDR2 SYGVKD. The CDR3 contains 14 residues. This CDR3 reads CATRDRVVTGELFF. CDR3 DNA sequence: TGTGCCACCCGGGACAGGGTCGTCACCGGGGAGCTGTTTTTT.

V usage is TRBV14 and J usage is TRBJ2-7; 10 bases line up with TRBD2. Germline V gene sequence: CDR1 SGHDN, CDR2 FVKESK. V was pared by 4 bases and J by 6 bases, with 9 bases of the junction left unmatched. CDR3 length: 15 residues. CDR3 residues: CASSLLAGVFFEQYF. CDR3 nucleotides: TGTGCCAGCAGCCTTCTAGCGGGAGTTTTCTTCGAGCAGTACTTC.

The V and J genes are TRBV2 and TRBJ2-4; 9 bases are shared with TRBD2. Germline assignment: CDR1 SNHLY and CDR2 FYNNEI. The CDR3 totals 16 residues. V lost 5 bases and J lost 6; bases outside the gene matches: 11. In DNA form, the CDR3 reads TGTGCCAGCAGTTCCCCTAGCGGGGTGATGAGAAACATTCAGTACTTC. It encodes CASSSPSGVMRNIQYF.

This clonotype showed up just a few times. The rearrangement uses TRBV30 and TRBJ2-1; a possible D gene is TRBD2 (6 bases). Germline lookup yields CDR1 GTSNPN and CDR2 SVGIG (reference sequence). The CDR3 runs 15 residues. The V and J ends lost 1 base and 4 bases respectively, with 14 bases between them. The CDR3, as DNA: TGTGCCTGGAGTGCGGGGGACCTATTATACAATGAGCAGTTCTTC. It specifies CAWSAGDLLYNEQFF.

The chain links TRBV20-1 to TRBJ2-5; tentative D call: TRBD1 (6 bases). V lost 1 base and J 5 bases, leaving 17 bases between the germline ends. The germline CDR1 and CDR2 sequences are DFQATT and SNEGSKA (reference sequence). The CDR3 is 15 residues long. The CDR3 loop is CSARGLGGEAETQYF. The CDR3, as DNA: TGCAGTGCTAGAGGCCTAGGGGGAGAGGCGGAGACCCAGTACTTC.

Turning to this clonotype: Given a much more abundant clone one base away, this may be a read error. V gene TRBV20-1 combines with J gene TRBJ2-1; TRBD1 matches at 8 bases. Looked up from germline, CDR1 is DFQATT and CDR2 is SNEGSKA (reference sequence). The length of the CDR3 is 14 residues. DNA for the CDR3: TGCAGTTCTAGAGAGGCAGGGGGCCTTAATGAGCAGTTCTTC. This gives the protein CSSREAGGLNEQFF.

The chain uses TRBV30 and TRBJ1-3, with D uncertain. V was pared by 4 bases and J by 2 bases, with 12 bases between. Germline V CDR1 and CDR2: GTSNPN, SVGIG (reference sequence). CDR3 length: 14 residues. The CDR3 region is CAWIPRWTGNTIYF. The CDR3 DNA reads TGTGCCTGGATCCCTCGGTGGACTGGAAACACCATATATTTT.

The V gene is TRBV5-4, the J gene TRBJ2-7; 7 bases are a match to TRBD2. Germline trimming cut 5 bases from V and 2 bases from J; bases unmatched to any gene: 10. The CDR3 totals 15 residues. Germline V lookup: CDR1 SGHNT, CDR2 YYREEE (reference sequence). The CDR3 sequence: CASSHEQGGPYEQYF. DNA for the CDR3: TGTGCCAGCAGTCACGAGCAGGGAGGGCCCTACGAGCAGTACTTC.

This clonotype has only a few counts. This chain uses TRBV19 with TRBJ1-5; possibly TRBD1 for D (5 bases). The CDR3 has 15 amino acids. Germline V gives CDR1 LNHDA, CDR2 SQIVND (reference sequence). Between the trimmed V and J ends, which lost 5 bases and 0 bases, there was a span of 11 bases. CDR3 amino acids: CASSFGQPSNQPQHF. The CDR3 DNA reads TGTGCCAGTAGTTTCGGACAACCTAGCAATCAGCCCCAGCATTTT.

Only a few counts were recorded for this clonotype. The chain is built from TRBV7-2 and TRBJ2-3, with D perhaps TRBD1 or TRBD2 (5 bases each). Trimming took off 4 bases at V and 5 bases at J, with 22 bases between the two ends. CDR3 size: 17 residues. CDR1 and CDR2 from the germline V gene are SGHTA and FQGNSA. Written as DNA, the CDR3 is TGTGCCAGCAGCTCGGGGCCATATACGTTTTATGGAGATACGCAGTATTTT. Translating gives CASSSGPYTFYGDTQYF.

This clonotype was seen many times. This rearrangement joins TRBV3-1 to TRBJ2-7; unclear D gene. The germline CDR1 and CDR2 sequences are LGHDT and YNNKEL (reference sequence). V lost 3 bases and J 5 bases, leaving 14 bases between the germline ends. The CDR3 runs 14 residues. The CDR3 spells CASSQDDPRDEQYF. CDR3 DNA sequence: TGTGCCAGCAGCCAGGACGATCCCCGGGACGAGCAGTACTTC.

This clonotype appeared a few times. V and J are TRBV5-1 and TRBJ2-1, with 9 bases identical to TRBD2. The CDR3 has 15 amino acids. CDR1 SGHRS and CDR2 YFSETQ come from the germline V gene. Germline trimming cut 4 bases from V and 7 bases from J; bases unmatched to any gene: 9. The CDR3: CASSPLAGSRNEQFF. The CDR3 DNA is TGCGCCAGCAGCCCGCTAGCGGGGTCGCGGAATGAGCAGTTCTTC.

In nucleotides, the CDR3 is TGCGCCAGCAGTACAGACTATGGCTACACCTTC. Translation: CASSTDYGYTF. The V gene is TRBV10-2, the J gene TRBJ1-2; D not resolved. Germline CDR1 and CDR2: WSHSY and SAAADI. The CDR3 extends over 11 amino acids. V shed 5 bases and J shed 3 bases, with 4 bases lying between them.

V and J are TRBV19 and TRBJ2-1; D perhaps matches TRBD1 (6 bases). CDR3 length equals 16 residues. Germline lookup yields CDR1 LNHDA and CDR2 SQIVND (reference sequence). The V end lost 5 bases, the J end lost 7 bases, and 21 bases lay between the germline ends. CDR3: CASSQQTGQLRNEQFF. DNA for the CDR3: TGTGCCAGTAGTCAACAGACTGGACAGTTAAGGAATGAGCAGTTCTTC.

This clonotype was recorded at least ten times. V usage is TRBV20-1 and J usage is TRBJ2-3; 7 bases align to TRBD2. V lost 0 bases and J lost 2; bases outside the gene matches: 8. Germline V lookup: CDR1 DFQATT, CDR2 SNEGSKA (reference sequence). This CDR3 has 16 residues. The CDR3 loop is CSARDLLAEHTDTQYF. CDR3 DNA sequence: TGCAGTGCTAGAGATCTCCTAGCGGAACACACAGATACGCAGTATTTT.

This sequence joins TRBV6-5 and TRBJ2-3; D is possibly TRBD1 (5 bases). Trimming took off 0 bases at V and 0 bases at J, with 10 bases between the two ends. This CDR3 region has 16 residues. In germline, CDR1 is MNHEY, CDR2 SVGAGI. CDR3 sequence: CASSYSIGASTDTQYF. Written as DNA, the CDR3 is TGTGCCAGCAGTTACTCGATAGGGGCTAGCACAGATACGCAGTATTTT.

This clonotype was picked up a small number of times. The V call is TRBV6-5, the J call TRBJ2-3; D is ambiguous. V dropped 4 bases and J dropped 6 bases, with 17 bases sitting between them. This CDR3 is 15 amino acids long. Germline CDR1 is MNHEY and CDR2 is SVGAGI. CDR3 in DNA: TGTGCCAGCAGTTCTTCTCCTTTGGGCGCGGATACGCAGTATTTT. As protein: CASSSSPLGADTQYF.

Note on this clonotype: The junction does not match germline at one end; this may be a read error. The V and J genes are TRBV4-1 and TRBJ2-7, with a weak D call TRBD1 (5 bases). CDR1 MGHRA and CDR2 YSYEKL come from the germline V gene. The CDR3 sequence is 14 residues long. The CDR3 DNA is TGCGCCAGCAGCCAGGGTCAGGGATTGAAAGAGCAGAACTTC. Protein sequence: CASSQGQGLKEQNF.

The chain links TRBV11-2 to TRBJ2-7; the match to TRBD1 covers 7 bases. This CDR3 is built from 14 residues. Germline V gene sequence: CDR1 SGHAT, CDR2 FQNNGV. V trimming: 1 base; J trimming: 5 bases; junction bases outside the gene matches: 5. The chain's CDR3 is CASSLVGTADEQYF. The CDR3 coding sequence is TGTGCCAGCAGCTTAGTGGGGACAGCGGACGAGCAGTACTTC.

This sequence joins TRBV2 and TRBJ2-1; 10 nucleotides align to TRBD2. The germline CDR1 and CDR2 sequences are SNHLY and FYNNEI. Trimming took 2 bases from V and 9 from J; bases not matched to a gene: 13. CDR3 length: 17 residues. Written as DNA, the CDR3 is TGTGCCAGCAGTGAACGGTTAGGGCTAGCGGGAGAATCTGAGCAGTTCTTC. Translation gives CASSERLGLAGESEQFF.